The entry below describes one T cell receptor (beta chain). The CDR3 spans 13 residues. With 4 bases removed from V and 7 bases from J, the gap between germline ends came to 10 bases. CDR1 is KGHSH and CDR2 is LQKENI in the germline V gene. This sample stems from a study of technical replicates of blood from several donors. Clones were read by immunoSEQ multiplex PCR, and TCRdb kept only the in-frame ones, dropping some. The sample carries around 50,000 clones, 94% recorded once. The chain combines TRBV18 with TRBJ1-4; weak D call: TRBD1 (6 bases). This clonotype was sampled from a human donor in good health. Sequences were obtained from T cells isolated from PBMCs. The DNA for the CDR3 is TGTGCCAGCTCACGGGTACAGGGTGAAAAACTGTTTTTT. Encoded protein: CASSRVQGEKLFF.